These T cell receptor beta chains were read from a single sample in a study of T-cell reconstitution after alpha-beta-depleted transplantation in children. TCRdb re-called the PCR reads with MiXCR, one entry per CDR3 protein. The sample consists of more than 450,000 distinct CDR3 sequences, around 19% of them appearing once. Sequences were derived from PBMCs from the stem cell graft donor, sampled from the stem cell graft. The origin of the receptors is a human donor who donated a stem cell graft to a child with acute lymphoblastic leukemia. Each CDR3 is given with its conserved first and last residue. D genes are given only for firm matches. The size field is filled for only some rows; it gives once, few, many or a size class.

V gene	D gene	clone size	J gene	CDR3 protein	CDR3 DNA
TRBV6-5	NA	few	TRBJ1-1	CASSPGQEAFF	TGTGCCAGCAGCCCTGGACAAGAAGCTTTCTTT
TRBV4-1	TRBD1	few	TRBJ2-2	CASSQAGTGYTGELFF	TGCGCCAGCAGCCAGGCGGGGACAGGGTACACCGGGGAGCTGTTTTTT
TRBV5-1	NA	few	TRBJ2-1	CASSLRGGAGRNNEQFF	TGCGCCAGCAGCTTGAGGGGGGGAGCGGGGCGTAACAATGAGCAGTTCTTC
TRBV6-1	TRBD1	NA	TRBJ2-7	CASRGTGTGPYEQYF	TGTGCCAGCAGGGGGACAGGGACAGGACCCTACGAGCAGTACTTC
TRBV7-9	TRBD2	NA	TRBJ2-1	CASTLTGGSYNEQFF	TGTGCCAGCACCCTGACGGGAGGGTCCTACAATGAGCAGTTCTTC
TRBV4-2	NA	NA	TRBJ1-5	CASSAAGQPNQPQHF	TGTGCCAGCAGCGCCGCAGGGCAGCCCAATCAGCCCCAGCATTTT
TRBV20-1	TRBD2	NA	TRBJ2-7	CSARPGGLANSYEQYF	TGCAGTGCTAGACCCGGGGGACTAGCGAACTCCTACGAGCAGTACTTC
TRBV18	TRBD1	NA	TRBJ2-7	CASSPQGTGTYEQYF	TGTGCCAGCTCACCACAAGGGACAGGAACCTACGAGCAGTACTTC
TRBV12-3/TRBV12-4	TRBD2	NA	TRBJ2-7	CASSAGLAGSLVEQYF	TGTGCCAGCAGTGCGGGACTAGCGGGTTCCCTCGTCGAGCAGTACTTC
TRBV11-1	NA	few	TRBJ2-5	CASSQGPETQYF	TGTGCCAGCAGCCAGGGGCCGGAGACCCAGTACTTC
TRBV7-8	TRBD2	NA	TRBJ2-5	CASSLSVGGMETQYF	TGTGCCAGCAGCTTATCAGTGGGGGGGATGGAGACCCAGTACTTC
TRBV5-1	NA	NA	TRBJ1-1	CASRFGGRGTYTEAFF	TGCGCCAGCAGATTTGGGGGGAGAGGTACGTACACTGAAGCTTTCTTT
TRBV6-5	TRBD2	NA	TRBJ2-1	CASSYASGRALDEQFF	TGTGCCAGCAGTTACGCTAGCGGGAGGGCCCTCGATGAGCAGTTCTTC
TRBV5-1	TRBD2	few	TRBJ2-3	CASSLFGGRTPSYSTDTQYF	TGCGCCAGCAGCTTGTTTGGCGGGAGGACCCCATCCTATAGCACAGATACGCAGTATTTT